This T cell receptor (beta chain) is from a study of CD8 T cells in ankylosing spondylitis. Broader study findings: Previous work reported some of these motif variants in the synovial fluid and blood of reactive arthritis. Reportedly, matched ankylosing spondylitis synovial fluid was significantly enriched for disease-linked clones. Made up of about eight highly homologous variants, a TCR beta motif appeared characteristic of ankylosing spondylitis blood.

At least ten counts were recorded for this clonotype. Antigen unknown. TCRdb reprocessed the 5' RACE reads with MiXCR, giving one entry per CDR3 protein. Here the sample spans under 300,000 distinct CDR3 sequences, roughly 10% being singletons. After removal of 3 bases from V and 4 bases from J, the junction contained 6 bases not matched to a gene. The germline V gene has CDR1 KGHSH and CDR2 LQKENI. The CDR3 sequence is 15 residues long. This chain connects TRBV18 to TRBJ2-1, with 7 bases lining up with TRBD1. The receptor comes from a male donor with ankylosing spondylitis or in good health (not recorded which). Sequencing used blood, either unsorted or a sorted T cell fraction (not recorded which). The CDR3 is CASSPGQTFYNEQFF. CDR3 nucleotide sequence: TGTGCCAGCTCACCGGGACAGACATTTTACAATGAGCAGTTCTTC.